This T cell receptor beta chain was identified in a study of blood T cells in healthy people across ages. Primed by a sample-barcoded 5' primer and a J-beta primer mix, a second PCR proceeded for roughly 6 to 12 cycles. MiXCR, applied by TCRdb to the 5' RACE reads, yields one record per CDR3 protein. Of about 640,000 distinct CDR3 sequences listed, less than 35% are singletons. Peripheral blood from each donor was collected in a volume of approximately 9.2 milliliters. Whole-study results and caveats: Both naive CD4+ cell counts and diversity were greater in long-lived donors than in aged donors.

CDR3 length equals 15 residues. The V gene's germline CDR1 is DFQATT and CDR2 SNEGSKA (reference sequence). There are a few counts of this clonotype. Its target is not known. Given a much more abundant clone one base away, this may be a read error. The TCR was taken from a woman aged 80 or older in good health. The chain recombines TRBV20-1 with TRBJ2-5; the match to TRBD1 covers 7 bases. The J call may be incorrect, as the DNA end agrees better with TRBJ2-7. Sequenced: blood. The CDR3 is CSAPICSGTVYEQYF. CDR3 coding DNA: TGCAGTGCTCCCATCTGCTCCGGGACAGTCTACGAGCAGTACTTC.